This T cell receptor beta chain appears in the sequencing data of a study of T cell responses to AZD1222 COVID-19 vaccine. The CDR3 is 15 amino acids. J gave up 8 bases and V 5 bases, and 13 bases lay outside the gene matches. Per germline, CDR1 SGHTA and CDR2 FQGTGA. Comment on this clone: As yet, its antigen is unknown.

Study-wide findings and caveats: AZD1222 recipients seropositive at baseline numbered only six or seven.

TCRdb's copy holds only in-frame clones and misses some; the assay was immunoSEQ multiplex PCR. The sample has about 94,000 clones; around 87% are singletons. The chain employs TRBV7-3 and TRBJ1-2; TRBD1 matches at 8 bases. The sample in question was peripheral blood, obtained 28 days after the second AZD1222 dose. The clonotype was recovered from an adult who received the AZD1222 COVID-19 vaccine. Written as DNA, the CDR3 is TGTGCCAGCAGCCCAAGCCCGGGACAGGCGAGGGGCTACACCTTC. Encoded protein: CASSPSPGQARGYTF.